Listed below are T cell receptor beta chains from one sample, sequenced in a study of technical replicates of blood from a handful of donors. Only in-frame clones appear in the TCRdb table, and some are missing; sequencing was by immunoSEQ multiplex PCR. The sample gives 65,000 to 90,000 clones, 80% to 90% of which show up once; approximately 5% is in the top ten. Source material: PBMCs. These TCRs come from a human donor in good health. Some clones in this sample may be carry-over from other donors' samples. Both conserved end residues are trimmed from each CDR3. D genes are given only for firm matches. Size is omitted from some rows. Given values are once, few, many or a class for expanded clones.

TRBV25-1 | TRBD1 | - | ASSDSRDRDYEQY
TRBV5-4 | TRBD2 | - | ASSLGSGGGASSEQY
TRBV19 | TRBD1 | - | ASSPTGASGNTIY
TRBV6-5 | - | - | ASRKYLDSHNEQF
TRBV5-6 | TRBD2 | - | ASSLSSGRWSSTDTQY
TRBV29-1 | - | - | SAADSGGNFIAGYT
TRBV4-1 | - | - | ASSQGGGGTEAF
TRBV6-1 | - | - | ASSGEGGPQPQH
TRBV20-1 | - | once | SASRGNTIY
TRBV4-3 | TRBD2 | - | ASSQDPSGRNEQY
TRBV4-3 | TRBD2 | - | ASSQGQAGGPGANVLT
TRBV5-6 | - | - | ASSTTRDGGIQPQH
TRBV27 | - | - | ASRPLGANSYNEQF
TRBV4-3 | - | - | ASSHRPGRNSPLH
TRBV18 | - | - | ASSDLGQMNTEAF
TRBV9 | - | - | ASSVGNYQNEQF
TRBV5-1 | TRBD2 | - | ASSSSGSYNEQF
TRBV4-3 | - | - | ASSQDDAGANYEQY
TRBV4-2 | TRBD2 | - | ASSQEGLAGGYEQY
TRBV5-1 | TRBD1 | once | ASSLEGQMNTEAF
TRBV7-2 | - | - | ASSRGSYNEKLF
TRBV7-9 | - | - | ASSPTAPSLHNEQF
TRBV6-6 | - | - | ATEKGNSYEQY
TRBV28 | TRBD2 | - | ATGPGLAGYEQY
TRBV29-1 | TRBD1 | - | SAAGTGGAGVQPQH
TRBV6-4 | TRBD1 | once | ASSEGRGRNEQF
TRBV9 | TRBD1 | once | ASSVLPGTGFENIQY
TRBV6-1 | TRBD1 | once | ASSATTGFNTEAF
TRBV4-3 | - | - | ASSPDSPRGDGYT
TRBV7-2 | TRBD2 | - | ASSPRLAGGRNEQF
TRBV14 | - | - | ASSPGGGGPLH
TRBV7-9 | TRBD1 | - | ASSAGQVPAGELF
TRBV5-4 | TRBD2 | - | ASSSGLAGTQETQY
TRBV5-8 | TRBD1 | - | ASKGQITDTQY
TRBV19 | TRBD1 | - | ASSMGQVSYEQY
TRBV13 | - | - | PTKGVHGYEQY
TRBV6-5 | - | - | ASSYQVGGAYNEQF
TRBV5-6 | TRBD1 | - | ASSLPRDPGGYGYT
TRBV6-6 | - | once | ASSYVRAGELF
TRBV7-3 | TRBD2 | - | ASSPLTGGRGELF
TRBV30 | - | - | AWSRYGQGPQPQH
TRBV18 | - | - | ASSAGIRYGYT
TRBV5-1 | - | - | ASSLSQGGHEQY
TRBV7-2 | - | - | ASSLKGTYNQPQH
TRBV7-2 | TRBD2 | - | ASGGRVSDTQY